The 27 T cell receptor beta chains reported below all come from one sample, sequenced in a study of blood T cell repertoires in COVID-19. Produced via immunoSEQ multiplex PCR; TCRdb's table is partial and in-frame only. The profile shows roughly 200,000 clones, approximately 83% of them singletons. Sequenced material: PBMCs or T cells enriched from blood (not recorded which). These receptors were collected from a woman in her 40s with acute COVID-19.

The V call is TRBV29-1, the J call TRBJ1-5; TRBD1 matches at 10 bases. The CDR3 sequence is 13 residues long. V was pared by 6 bases and J by 6 bases, with 5 bases of the junction left unmatched. CDR1 is SQVTM, CDR2 ANQGSEA, per germline. The CDR3 DNA is TGCAGCGTGGTGACAGGGGGCAGTCAGCCCCAGCATTTT. Amino acids: CSVVTGGSQPQHF.

The chain is built from TRBV19 and TRBJ2-3, with a tentative D call TRBD2 (5 bases). The CDR3 runs 14 residues. Per the germline V gene, CDR1 is LNHDA and CDR2 is SQIVND (reference sequence). Deletions cut 4 bases from V and 6 bases from J, with 14 bases between. DNA for the CDR3: TGTGCCAGTAGTAAACTAGGATTAACCGATACGCAGTATTTT. Encoded protein: CASSKLGLTDTQYF.

The J gene is TRBJ2-1, the V gene TRBV7-9, with D perhaps matching TRBD2 (5 bases). CDR1 is SEHNR, CDR2 FQNEAQ, per germline (reference sequence). V was pared by 5 bases and J by 8 bases, with 16 bases between. The CDR3 is made up of 14 amino acids. CDR3 in amino acids: CASSTSPPRDEQFF. CDR3 nucleotides: TGTGCCAGCAGCACCTCCCCTCCGCGGGATGAGCAGTTCTTC.

This chain links TRBV4-1 with TRBJ1-1, with TRBD1 identical over 7 bases. The CDR3 extends over 16 amino acids. Germline V gene data show CDR1 as MGHRA and CDR2 as YSYEKL. V dropped 3 bases and J dropped 0; count of bases not matched to a gene: 7. The CDR3 region is CASSHDSTGMNTEAFF. The CDR3 nucleotides read TGCGCCAGCAGCCATGACTCGACAGGGATGAACACTGAAGCTTTCTTT.

The table lists this clone with a few counts. The chain recombines TRBV7-6 with TRBJ1-6, with 7 positions matching TRBD1. The J segment lost 5 bases and the V segment lost 3 bases, leaving 1 base of the junction unmatched. Germline CDR1 is SGHVS and CDR2 is FNYEAQ. This CDR3 region has 14 residues. CDR3 protein: CASSFDRDNSPLHF. In nucleotides, the CDR3 is TGTGCCAGCAGCTTCGACAGGGATAATTCACCCCTCCACTTT.

This chain joins TRBV9 and TRBJ1-6, with D perhaps matching TRBD1 (6 bases). CDR1 and CDR2 (germline): SGDLS, YYNGEE. This CDR3 region has 14 residues. Trimming stripped 2 bases from V and 10 bases from J, with 13 bases between. This chain's CDR3 is CASSVGGGSSPLHF. In nucleotides, the CDR3 is TGTGCCAGCAGCGTGGGAGGGGGGAGCTCACCCCTCCACTTT.

For the CDR3, the DNA is TGTGCCAGCAGCTCATTGAATCAGCCCCAGCATTTT. Its protein is CASSSLNQPQHF. V usage is TRBV7-9 and J usage is TRBJ1-5; D unclear. The CDR3 runs 12 residues. Germline V gene sequence: CDR1 SEHNR, CDR2 FQNEAQ (reference sequence). Deletions cut 4 bases from V and 4 bases from J, with 5 bases between.

V gene TRBV12-3 or TRBV12-4 combines with J gene TRBJ2-5; D not resolved. V was clipped by 5 bases and J by 5 bases, with 6 bases between them. CDR3 size: 11 residues. For the CDR3, the DNA is TGTGCCAGCAGTCTCGGGGAGACCCAGTACTTC. As protein: CASSLGETQYF.

V usage is TRBV27 and J usage is TRBJ1-1; tentative D call: TRBD1 (5 bases). This CDR3 comprises 14 residues. Germline lookup yields CDR1 MNHEY and CDR2 SMNVEV (reference sequence). The V end lost 6 bases, the J end lost 4 bases, and 15 bases lay between the germline ends. CDR3 nucleotide sequence: TGTGCCAGCAGACCGCCGGGGGTGCCCACTGAAGCTTTCTTT. Protein product: CASRPPGVPTEAFF.

The rearrangement joins TRBV7-9 to TRBJ2-7, with D tentatively TRBD2 (6 bases). Germline V gene data show CDR1 as SEHNR and CDR2 as FQNEAQ (reference sequence). This CDR3 contains 14 residues. V shed 5 bases and J shed 0 bases, with 11 bases lying between them. CDR3 nucleotide sequence: TGTGCCAGCAGCCCCCCGGGGGTCTCCTACGAGCAGTACTTC. This codes for CASSPPGVSYEQYF.

The gene calls are TRBV7-9 and TRBJ2-1; 14 bases line up with TRBD2. The length of the CDR3 is 16 residues. V was clipped by 3 bases and J by 10 bases; unmatched bases: 8. CDR1 SEHNR and CDR2 FQNEAQ come from the germline V gene (reference sequence). Written as DNA, the CDR3 is TGTGCCAGCAGCTTCCCGACTAGCGGGAGGGCACGGGAGCAGTTCTTC. This encodes CASSFPTSGRAREQFF.

The V and J genes are TRBV19 and TRBJ1-5; 8 nucleotides align to TRBD1. Germline V lookup: CDR1 LNHDA, CDR2 SQIVND (reference sequence). V lost 5 bases, J lost 6 bases, and 9 bases stayed unmatched. The CDR3 runs to 15 residues. The CDR3 loop reads CASSLGGQGSQPQHF. The CDR3 coding sequence is TGTGCCAGTAGTTTAGGCGGACAGGGAAGTCAGCCCCAGCATTTT.

The chain uses TRBV9 and TRBJ1-1; TRBD1 matches 7 bases. The CDR3 has 14 amino acids. V shed 3 bases, J shed 2 bases, and the junction held 4 bases outside the gene matches. Germline CDR1 is SGDLS and CDR2 is YYNGEE. The DNA of the CDR3 is TGTGCCAGCAGCGGGGACAGAATAAACACTGAAGCTTTCTTT. This sequence encodes CASSGDRINTEAFF.

The V gene is TRBV27, the J gene TRBJ2-7; 8 bases align to TRBD1. Germline CDR1 MNHEY, CDR2 SMNVEV (reference sequence). CDR3 length equals 13 residues. After removal of 8 bases from V and 3 bases from J, the junction contained 6 bases not matched to a gene. CDR3 sequence reads: CASSTGTGYEQYF. The CDR3, as DNA: TGTGCCAGCTCTACCGGGACAGGCTACGAGCAGTACTTC.

The chain combines TRBV2 with TRBJ2-6; the D is unclear. Germline V CDR1 and CDR2: SNHLY, FYNNEI. CDR3 length: 12 residues. V dropped 5 bases and J dropped 13 bases, with 12 bases sitting between them. In DNA form, the CDR3 reads TGTGCCAGCAGTCGCCTGGTCCAGGTCCTGACTTTC. Encoded protein: CASSRLVQVLTF.

This chain uses TRBV6-5 with TRBJ2-2, with 10 bases that match TRBD1. The CDR3 is 16 residues long. V lost 0 bases, J lost 6 bases, and 4 bases stayed unmatched. Germline loops: CDR1 MNHEY, CDR2 SVGAGI. The CDR3 reads CASSYSTGTGAGELFF. CDR3 in DNA: TGTGCCAGCAGTTACTCGACCGGGACAGGGGCCGGGGAGCTGTTTTTT.

The V gene is TRBV11-3, the J gene TRBJ2-2; D is unclear. Deletions cut 4 bases from V and 5 bases from J, with 14 bases between. The germline CDR1 and CDR2 sequences are SGHNT and YENEEA. The CDR3 totals 15 residues. CDR3 amino acids: CASSSSHSVTGELFF. The CDR3 DNA is TGTGCCAGCAGCTCCTCGCATAGTGTGACCGGGGAGCTGTTTTTT.

The chain links TRBV9 to TRBJ2-3; possibly TRBD2 for D (6 bases). Germline CDR1 and CDR2: SGDLS and YYNGEE. The V end was cut by 0 bases, the J end by 1 base, with 9 bases between. The CDR3 has 15 residues. CDR3 nucleotides: TGTGCCAGCAGCGTAGGTAGCGGAGGCACAGATACGCAGTATTTT. Translating gives CASSVGSGGTDTQYF.

This chain joins TRBV7-9 and TRBJ2-2; TRBD2 is a possible D gene (6 bases). V was trimmed by 7 bases and J by 8 bases, leaving 11 bases between them. Germline CDR1 is SEHNR and CDR2 is FQNEAQ (reference sequence). There are 12 residues in the CDR3. The CDR3 is CASNPSAGELFF. CDR3 in DNA: TGTGCCAGCAACCCTAGCGCGGGGGAGCTGTTTTTT.

This rearrangement joins TRBV2 to TRBJ1-2, with 7 positions matching TRBD1. Germline assignment: CDR1 SNHLY and CDR2 FYNNEI. The CDR3 covers 11 residues. The trim removed 4 bases at V and 13 bases at J, leaving 6 bases unmatched. The CDR3, as DNA: TGTGCCAGCAGTGTCGACAGGGTTACCACCTTC. Protein: CASSVDRVTTF.

This clone was seen just once. The gene calls are TRBV27 and TRBJ1-3; TRBD1 is a possible D gene (6 bases). The CDR3 totals 15 residues. V lost 5 bases to trimming and J lost 0 bases, with 11 bases between them. Germline values: CDR1 MNHEY, CDR2 SMNVEV (reference sequence). CDR3 sequence reads: CASSEQGASGNTIYF. The CDR3 bases are TGTGCCAGCAGTGAACAGGGCGCCTCTGGAAACACCATATATTTT.

The chain couples TRBV25-1 to TRBJ2-3; D may be TRBD2 (5 bases). The CDR3 spans 14 residues. Trimming stripped 7 bases from V and 0 bases from J, with 11 bases between. Germline V lookup: CDR1 MGHDK, CDR2 SYGVNS. The CDR3 sequence: CASTNGLSTDTQYF. The CDR3 DNA follows: TGTGCCAGCACTAACGGACTGAGCACAGATACGCAGTATTTT.

To note about this clone: The junction differs from germline at one of its ends, possibly a read error. The chain couples TRBV28 to TRBJ1-2, with a weak D call TRBD1 (5 bases). CDR3 length: 19 amino acids. The germline V gene has CDR1 MDHEN and CDR2 SYDVKM. The CDR3 loop reads CASSLWAREGLGQNYGYTF. DNA of the CDR3: TGTGCCAGCAGCTTATGGGCCAGGGAGGGGCTGGGCCAGAACTATGGCTACACCTTC.

The chain links TRBV18 to TRBJ2-5; weak D call: TRBD2 (6 bases). Trimming cost V 3 bases and J 3 bases, with 8 bases left between them. Germline-derived CDR1 and CDR2 are KGHSH and LQKENI. The CDR3 is 13 residues long. CDR3 region: CASSPRGKETQYF. DNA for the CDR3: TGTGCCAGCTCACCCCGCGGGAAAGAGACCCAGTACTTC.

The chain combines TRBV24-1 with TRBJ2-2; the match to TRBD1 covers 7 bases. V trimming: 9 bases; J trimming: 4 bases; junction bases outside the gene matches: 7. The CDR3 is 14 amino acids. CDR1 and CDR2 (germline): KGHDR, SFDVKD. CDR3 DNA: TGTGCCACCGGCCTAGGGGGCATCACCGGGGAGCTGTTTTTT. This sequence encodes CATGLGGITGELFF.

The V gene is TRBV28, the J gene TRBJ1-4; no definite D call. Deletions cut 1 base from V and 7 bases from J, with 10 bases between. This CDR3 comprises 14 residues. Germline CDR1 is MDHEN and CDR2 is SYDVKM. The CDR3 loop is CASSLLQSGEKLFF. In nucleotides, the CDR3 is TGTGCCAGCAGTTTATTACAGAGCGGTGAAAAACTGTTTTTT. Supplemented by reference TRBV28 and TRBJ1-4, the full variable domain reads DVKVTQSSRYLVKRTGEKVFLECVQDMDHENMFWYRQDPGLGLRLIYFSYDVKMKEKGDIPEGYSVSREKKERFSLILESASTNQTSMYLCASSLLQSGEKLFFGSGTQLSVL.

The chain recombines TRBV7-2 with TRBJ2-5; D might be TRBD2 (5 bases). Per the germline V gene, CDR1 is SGHTA and CDR2 is FQGNSA. Trimming pared 4 bases from V and 2 bases from J, leaving 11 bases between. The CDR3 covers 14 residues. The CDR3 DNA follows: TGTGCCAGCAGCTCCATGGGAGCGCAAGAGACCCAGTACTTC. This codes for CASSSMGAQETQYF.